One and the same sample provided the 19 T cell receptor beta chains below, sequenced in a study of blood T cell repertoires in COVID-19. Profiling relied on immunoSEQ multiplex PCR, and the TCRdb table lists in-frame clones only, not all of them. The sample has about 70,000 clones; approximately 90% are singletons. Sample: peripheral blood. The source is a man aged 70-80 years with active COVID-19.

This chain uses TRBV6-2 or TRBV6-3 with TRBJ1-1; TRBD1 is a possible D gene (5 bases). This CDR3 region has 15 residues. Germline CDR1 and CDR2: MNHEY and SVGEGT. With 2 bases removed from V and 4 bases from J, the gap between germline ends came to 14 bases. The CDR3 is CASSYTPGGFTEAFF. CDR3 coding DNA: TGTGCCAGCAGTTACACCCCGGGGGGTTTCACTGAAGCTTTCTTT.

The chain uses TRBV7-3 and TRBJ2-1; the match to TRBD2 covers 13 bases. J lost 6 bases, V lost 5 bases, and 10 bases had no gene match. This CDR3 has 17 residues. Germline CDR1 SGHTA, CDR2 FQGTGA. CDR3 loop: CASSKPSGLAGTNEQFF. The DNA of the CDR3 is TGTGCCAGCAGCAAACCCTCGGGACTAGCGGGAACCAATGAGCAGTTCTTC.

The chain has TRBV30 and TRBJ2-7; D not resolved. Germline V gives CDR1 GTSNPN, CDR2 SVGIG (reference sequence). Trimming stripped 3 bases from V and 2 bases from J, with 8 bases between. CDR3 length equals 12 residues. In nucleotides, the CDR3 is TGTGCCTGGAGGGGCCCCACCTACGAGCAGTACTTC. It codes for CAWRGPTYEQYF.

In DNA, the CDR3 is TGTGCCACCAGTGTTCTAGGCGCCGGTGAGCAGTTCTTC. Translating gives CATSVLGAGEQFF. The J gene is TRBJ2-1, the V gene TRBV24-1; no reliable D call. This CDR3 region has 13 residues. Trimming took 5 bases from V and 9 from J, leaving 13 bases between them. Germline CDR1 is KGHDR and CDR2 is SFDVKD.

This clone was recorded once. The V call is TRBV9, the J call TRBJ1-4; 11 nucleotides agree with TRBD1. The CDR3 loop spans 15 amino acids. The germline V gene encodes CDR1 SGDLS and CDR2 YYNGEE. Trimming at V came to 4 bases and at J to 8 bases, leaving 7 bases not matched to a gene. CDR3 in amino acids: CASSPTGQGGEKLFF. Written as DNA, the CDR3 is TGTGCCAGCAGCCCTACGGGACAGGGGGGAGAAAAACTGTTTTTT. Full variable domain (rest looked up from reference TRBV9 and TRBJ1-4): DSGVTQTPKHLITATGQRVTLRCSPRSGDLSVYWYQQSLDQGLQFLIQYYNGEERAKGNILERFSAQQFPDLHSELNLSSLELGDSALYFCASSPTGQGGEKLFFGSGTQLSVL.

The V call is TRBV7-8, the J call TRBJ2-7; 9 bases are a match to TRBD1. J lost 4 bases, V lost 4 bases, and 11 bases had no gene match. This CDR3 has 16 amino acids. Germline V lookup: CDR1 SGHVS, CDR2 FQNEAQ. CDR3 protein: CASSWSTGTGTYEQYF. The CDR3, as DNA: TGTGCCAGCAGCTGGTCAACCGGGACAGGGACGTACGAGCAGTACTTC.

The chain carries TRBV19 and TRBJ2-5; a weak D match, TRBD1 (6 bases). The CDR3 runs 13 residues. CDR1 is LNHDA and CDR2 is SQIVND in the germline V gene (reference sequence). CDR3 loop: CASKAGEWETQYF. In nucleotides, the CDR3 is TGTGCGTCCAAGGCAGGGGAGTGGGAGACCCAGTACTTC.

The chain joins TRBV2 to TRBJ2-5; D possibly corresponds to TRBD1 (5 bases). Germline values: CDR1 SNHLY, CDR2 FYNNEI. This CDR3 is built from 15 residues. Between the trimmed V and J ends, which lost 8 bases and 1 base, there was a span of 17 bases. The CDR3 protein is CASWGPGLPQETQYF. CDR3 in DNA: TGTGCCAGCTGGGGCCCCGGTCTACCCCAAGAGACCCAGTACTTC.

This sequence joins TRBV6-2 or TRBV6-3 and TRBJ2-5; D perhaps matches TRBD2 (5 bases). The CDR3 runs to 15 residues. V was cut by 0 bases and J by 5 bases, with 13 bases left in between. The germline V gene encodes CDR1 MNHEY and CDR2 SVGEGT. The CDR3 sequence is CASSYSVRAGETQYF. The CDR3 region has the DNA TGTGCCAGCAGTTACTCTGTGAGGGCCGGCGAGACCCAGTACTTC.

The chain recombines TRBV11-3 with TRBJ2-7; 9 bases agree with TRBD2. V lost 1 base to trimming and J lost 5 bases; unmatched junction nucleotides: 9. Looked up from germline, CDR1 is SGHNT and CDR2 is YENEEA. This CDR3 has 16 residues. CDR3 sequence reads: CASSLGAGGPSDEQYF. The CDR3 bases are TGTGCCAGCAGCTTAGGGGCGGGAGGGCCCTCGGACGAGCAGTACTTC.

V and J are TRBV5-4 and TRBJ2-1; TRBD2 might be the D (5 bases). Per germline, CDR1 SGHNT and CDR2 YYREEE (reference sequence). This CDR3 is built from 11 residues. Deletions cut 5 bases from V and 9 bases from J, with 9 bases between. In DNA, the CDR3 is TGTGCCAGCAGACGAGGGAGTGAGCAGTTCTTC. Translation gives CASRRGSEQFF.

The chain combines TRBV10-1 with TRBJ2-5; a weak D match, TRBD2 (5 bases). This CDR3 has 14 residues. V was pared by 11 bases and J by 1 base, with 17 bases between. In germline, CDR1 is WNHNN, CDR2 SYGVQD (reference sequence). This chain's CDR3 is CAGTPRGFQETQYF. CDR3 nucleotide sequence: TGCGCCGGCACCCCCCGCGGGTTCCAAGAGACCCAGTACTTC.

The chain carries TRBV6-6 and TRBJ2-5; 13 bases are shared with TRBD2. V lost 5 bases and J lost 5; bases outside the gene matches: 14. CDR1 is MNHNY and CDR2 is SVGAGI in the germline V gene (reference sequence). The length of the CDR3 is 18 residues. In nucleotides, the CDR3 is TGTGCCAGCAGTCCGCGGACTAGCGGGAGATGGGAGGGGGAGACCCAGTACTTC. It is translated as CASSPRTSGRWEGETQYF.

The gene calls are TRBV19 and TRBJ2-1; TRBD2 agrees at 8 bases. The germline V gene encodes CDR1 LNHDA and CDR2 SQIVND (reference sequence). CDR3 length: 14 amino acids. Trimming removed 2 bases from V and 6 bases from J; junction bases left unmatched: 3. CDR3 protein: CASSISSGVNEQFF. For the CDR3, the DNA is TGTGCCAGTAGTATAAGTAGCGGGGTCAATGAGCAGTTCTTC. The full variable domain, rest sourced from reference TRBV19 and TRBJ2-1, is DGGITQSPKYLFRKEGQNVTLSCEQNLNHDAMYWYRQDPGQGLRLIYYSQIVNDFQKGDIAEGYSVSREKKESFPLTVTSAQKNPTAFYLCASSISSGVNEQFFGPGTRLTVL.

In its sample, this clone was seen a few times. This chain joins TRBV27 and TRBJ1-5; 9 positions agree with TRBD1. The germline V gene encodes CDR1 MNHEY and CDR2 SMNVEV (reference sequence). The CDR3 is 15 amino acids. The V and J ends lost 5 bases and 7 bases, in that order; junction bases with no gene match: 9. The CDR3 nucleotides are TGTGCCAGCAGTCCTTCCGGACAGGGGCGACAGCCCCAGCATTTT. Amino acid sequence: CASSPSGQGRQPQHF.

V is TRBV7-8 and J is TRBJ2-2, with D perhaps TRBD2 (5 bases). V was trimmed by 2 bases and J by 0 bases, leaving 10 bases between them. Germline CDR1 and CDR2: SGHVS and FQNEAQ. CDR3 length equals 16 residues. CDR3 bases: TGTGCCAGCAGCTTATTATCCGGGACGAACACCGGGGAGCTGTTTTTT. This encodes CASSLLSGTNTGELFF.

The gene calls are TRBV19 and TRBJ2-3; unclear D gene. The germline V gene encodes CDR1 LNHDA and CDR2 SQIVND (reference sequence). Trimming stripped 5 bases from V and 2 bases from J, with 11 bases between. CDR3 size: 14 residues. CDR3 region: CASSVAALTDTQYF. The CDR3 DNA reads TGTGCCAGTAGTGTCGCGGCACTCACAGATACGCAGTATTTT.

This clone has only a few counts. The chain joins TRBV12-5 to TRBJ2-3; 12 nucleotides align to TRBD2. Germline-derived CDR1 and CDR2 are LGHNT and FRNRAP. The CDR3 has 22 amino acids. The V segment lost 3 bases and the J segment 0 bases; nucleotides outside the gene matches: 19. The CDR3 loop is CASGFRTPLPGLAGPSTDTQYF. The CDR3 DNA reads TGTGCTAGTGGTTTCCGCACTCCCCTTCCGGGACTAGCGGGCCCTAGCACAGATACGCAGTATTTT.

The chain is built from TRBV6-5 and TRBJ1-1; D is undetermined. V lost 6 bases to trimming and J lost 1 base, with 15 bases between them. Germline-derived CDR1 and CDR2 are MNHEY and SVGAGI. The CDR3 spans 15 residues. The CDR3 reads CASSPRQASNTEAFF. The CDR3 coding sequence is TGTGCCAGCAGCCCCCGGCAGGCCTCGAACACTGAAGCTTTCTTT.